This record concerns one T cell receptor (beta chain) sequence. This clonotype was seen a single time. Its antigen is currently not known. There are no base qualities to consult, and no much larger clone falls within one base. The library relied on PCR. TCRdb lists the instrument as Illumina HiSeq 2500. To reduce PCR and sequencing biases, unique molecular identifiers were incorporated into the TCR beta cDNA libraries. Approximately 500,000 cDNA molecules were obtained per 1 to 10 million input T cells, so each molecule approximated one T cell. The patient libraries were prepared and sequenced with the same protocol used for the earlier healthy control dataset. Samples belonging to the same batch were prepared together, multiplexed and sequenced on a shared HiSeq lane. Per the original workflow: MIGEC handled the raw barcoded reads, throwing out single-read molecular identifier groups before consensus assembly and CDR3 extraction. VDJtools was used for post-analysis of the clonotype tables, and diversity was normalized by down-sampling every dataset to the size of the smallest sample. To correct batch-related cross-sample contamination, repertoire overlap clustering matched CDR3 amino acid sequences but not nucleotide sequences. TCRdb trimmed public reads at Q25 via fastp, called clones via MiXCR and kept in-frame beta chains. When rows share a CDR3 protein, they turn into one entry using the most common DNA and genes. None of the V and J calls come from the authors' own analysis; TCRdb made them. The sample table holds about 680,000 distinct CDR3 sequences, of which 55% to 60% were seen once. Of the sample, 11% falls within the top ten clones.

This sample stems from a study of post-analysis software for immune sequencing data (dated by TCRdb to the mid-2010s). For the study in its entirety: Recorded disease courses included relapsing-remitting, secondary progressive and progressive-relapsing multiple sclerosis, with some patients lacking subtype annotation. The patient repertoires were set against 10 or so previously published healthy control repertoires from donors whose ages ranged from about 6 to 25 years. A subset of samples was prepared in parallel using single-end sample barcoding, then pooled and co-amplified after Illumina adapter ligation.

General conclusions and limits of the study: The control group was slightly older than the multiple sclerosis patient group. When samples were clustered directly using the F measure, samples prepared in the same batch co-clustered strongly, which prompted a batch-effect correction. Four to six TRBV segments, including TRBV5-6, TRBV5-1 and TRBV20-1, were significantly more frequent in patients than controls. Significantly lower normalized Chao1 diversity was found in multiple sclerosis patients than in controls, suggesting substantial peripheral T-cell clonal expansion.

To demonstrate the VDJtools post-analysis software, the study profiled TCR beta repertoires from the peripheral blood of 10 to 15 young patients with multiple sclerosis. The multiple sclerosis patients were children and adolescents ranging in age from 6 to 15 years. The junction carries 18 bases between V and J, which are trimmed by 10 bases and 2 bases respectively. The CDR3 measures 15 amino acids from cysteine to phenylalanine. Only the CDR3 part of the read is kept: 45 bases, read in frame from the first base. The receptor chain draws on TRBV12-3 or TRBV12-4 and TRBJ1-5; a weak D assignment points to TRBD1 (6 bases agree). The source is a girl aged 2-15 years with multiple sclerosis. Sequenced: blood. The nucleotides are TGTGCCACCAATCAGGGGATCGATCGCAATCAGCCCCAGCATTTT. This gives the protein CATNQGIDRNQPQHF.